A selection of T cell receptor beta chains follows, all from one sample in a study of cytomegalovirus exposure and HLA in healthy donors. Using immunoSEQ multiplex PCR, the repertoire was profiled, and TCRdb retains in-frame clones only, with some absent. The table has tens of thousands of clones, around 72% seen once. Sequenced: PBMCs. Receptor source: a woman aged 40-49 years in good health and CMV-seropositive. The CDR3 runs from the conserved cysteine through the conserved F or W. The order of the fields is V gene, J gene, D gene, clone size, CDR3 protein, CDR3 DNA. A D gene is named only where the DNA matches it firmly. Clone size is given for some rows only: seen once, a few or many times, or a class if the clone is expanded.

V: TRBV19; J: TRBJ1-2; D: NA; size: NA; CDR3: CASSDLGAVYGYTF; DNA: TGTGCCAGTAGCGACCTGGGGGCGGTCTATGGCTACACCTTC
V: TRBV18; J: TRBJ1-6; D: NA; size: NA; CDR3: CASSSDRYSPLHF; DNA: TGTGCCAGCTCTTCGGACAGATATTCACCCCTCCACTTT
V: TRBV2; J: TRBJ1-6; D: NA; size: few; CDR3: CASIRDRSNSPLHF; DNA: TGTGCCAGCATTAGAGACAGATCCAATTCACCCCTCCACTTT
V: TRBV29-1; J: TRBJ1-1; D: TRBD1; size: NA; CDR3: CSVERTGNTEAFF; DNA: TGCAGCGTTGAAAGGACAGGGAACACTGAAGCTTTCTTT
V: TRBV14; J: TRBJ2-1; D: TRBD1; size: NA; CDR3: CASSSRQGWNEQFF; DNA: TGTGCCAGCAGCTCAAGACAGGGATGGAATGAGCAGTTCTTC
V: TRBV13; J: TRBJ2-5; D: NA; size: NA; CDR3: CASSFHFQETQYF; DNA: TGTGCCAGCAGCTTCCACTTCCAAGAGACCCAGTACTTC
V: TRBV6-1; J: TRBJ1-4; D: TRBD1; size: NA; CDR3: CASSATGRTNEKLFF; DNA: TGTGCCAGCAGTGCGACAGGGCGCACTAATGAAAAACTGTTTTTT
V: TRBV9; J: TRBJ1-1; D: TRBD1; size: NA; CDR3: CASGRTGGNTEAFF; DNA: TGTGCCAGCGGTAGGACAGGGGGGAACACTGAAGCTTTCTTT
V: TRBV4-2; J: TRBJ2-2; D: TRBD1; size: NA; CDR3: CASSPRRGGITGELFF; DNA: TGTGCCAGCAGCCCCCGGAGAGGGGGCATAACCGGGGAGCTGTTTTTT
V: TRBV5-6; J: TRBJ2-2; D: NA; size: NA; CDR3: CASSLQGLRELFF; DNA: TGTGCCAGCAGCTTGCAGGGGCTCAGGGAGCTGTTTTTT
V: TRBV5-1; J: TRBJ1-1; D: TRBD1; size: NA; CDR3: CASSFTGGSTEAFF; DNA: TGCGCCAGCAGCTTTACAGGGGGCAGCACTGAAGCTTTCTTT
V: TRBV9; J: TRBJ2-1; D: NA; size: NA; CDR3: CASSPHNNEQFF; DNA: TGTGCCAGCAGCCCCCACAACAATGAGCAGTTCTTC
V: TRBV19; J: TRBJ1-5; D: NA; size: NA; CDR3: CASRTAGRGDQPQHF; DNA: TGTGCCAGTAGAACCGCCGGTCGGGGAGATCAGCCCCAGCATTTT
V: TRBV9; J: TRBJ2-1; D: TRBD2; size: NA; CDR3: CASSVLGLAGEDEQFF; DNA: TGTGCCAGCAGCGTATTGGGACTAGCGGGGGAGGATGAGCAGTTCTTC
V: TRBV9; J: TRBJ2-5; D: NA; size: NA; CDR3: CASSPAGRKETQYF; DNA: TGTGCCAGCAGCCCAGCCGGGAGAAAAGAGACCCAGTACTTC
V: TRBV6-6; J: TRBJ2-1; D: TRBD1; size: medium-sized; CDR3: CASSPGQGPFF; DNA: TGTGCCAGCAGCCCAGGACAGGGTCCGTTCTTC
V: TRBV7-3; J: TRBJ2-1; D: NA; size: NA; CDR3: CASSVNRITTYNEQFF; DNA: TGTGCCAGCAGCGTAAACAGGATCACGACTTACAATGAGCAGTTCTTC
V: TRBV5-1; J: TRBJ2-5; D: TRBD2; size: few; CDR3: CASSRRGGNQETQYF; DNA: TGCGCCAGCAGCAGACGCGGGGGAAATCAAGAGACCCAGTACTTC
V: TRBV4-2; J: TRBJ2-2; D: NA; size: NA; CDR3: CASSQELLRETGELFF; DNA: TGTGCCAGCAGCCAAGAACTGCTCAGGGAAACCGGGGAGCTGTTTTTT
V: TRBV15; J: TRBJ2-1; D: TRBD2; size: NA; CDR3: CATSGELAGGHNEQFF; DNA: TGTGCCACCAGCGGAGAGCTAGCGGGGGGACACAATGAGCAGTTCTTC